The subject of this entry is one T cell receptor beta chain. Germline CDR1 reads SNHLY; CDR2 reads FYNNEI. This CDR3 is built from 15 residues. Trimming removed 4 bases at V and 0 bases at J, with 11 bases between. This sample is drawn from a study of cytomegalovirus exposure and HLA in healthy donors. Study information: Of 300 to 500 genotyped donors, more than 70% clustered with self-reported Caucasian donors.

Use of 60 Vbeta and 13 Jbeta primers characterized the PCR. As handled by the study authors: Counted up in a later analysis, unique TCR beta chains came to about 80 million, with around 10 million shared. Data came from immunoSEQ multiplex PCR; TCRdb stores just in-frame clones and leaves some out. V and J calls and clone size are given by that table; D and trimming were obtained from the DNA. In the table there are under 170,000 clones, roughly 77% of which are singletons. This chain joins TRBV2 and TRBJ2-3, with D possibly TRBD1 on 6 matching bases. Sequencing was done on a sample of PBMCs. This clonotype was sampled from a human donor in good health. The CDR3 loop is CASSGLGASTDTQYF. The CDR3 DNA reads as TGTGCCAGCAGTGGCTTGGGGGCTAGCACAGATACGCAGTATTTT. The full variable domain, its missing parts supplied by reference TRBV2 and TRBJ2-3, is EPEVTQTPSHQVTQMGQEVILRCVPISNHLYFYWYRQILGQKVEFLVSFYNNEISEKSEIFDDQFSVERPDGSNFTLKIRSTKLEDSAMYFCASSGLGASTDTQYFGPGTRLTVL.